Presented here are 27 T cell receptor beta chains from one specimen sequenced in a study of shared clonotypes between healthy human individuals. Data came from immunoSEQ multiplex PCR; TCRdb stores just in-frame clones and leaves some out. Of roughly 2,000,000 clones detected, just under 95% appear once; the ten largest clones hold around 1.2%. Naive CD8 cells were CD45RO-negative, positively selected for CCR7, excluding terminally differentiated effector memory CD45RA+ cells. What was sequenced was naive CD8+ T cells sorted from blood. Receptors originate from a young man in good health.

The chain joins TRBV12-5 to TRBJ1-1; no definite D call. CDR3 length: 12 amino acids. CDR1 LGHNT and CDR2 FRNRAP come from the germline V gene. V lost 3 bases and J 5 bases, leaving 7 bases between the germline ends. This chain's CDR3 is CASGLTWTEAFF. The DNA for the CDR3 is TGTGCTAGTGGTTTAACTTGGACTGAAGCTTTCTTT.

The chain is built from TRBV4-3 and TRBJ2-7, with TRBD2 identical over 11 bases. V lost 0 bases, J lost 2 bases, and 0 bases stayed unmatched. Germline V lookup: CDR1 LGHNA, CDR2 YSLEER. The CDR3 consists of 15 residues. CDR3 region: CASSQEGLAAYEQYF. In nucleotides, the CDR3 is TGCGCCAGCAGCCAAGAGGGACTAGCGGCCTACGAGCAGTACTTC.

The chain employs TRBV7-9 and TRBJ1-3; the D is unclear. Germline values: CDR1 SEHNR, CDR2 FQNEAQ (reference sequence). CDR3 length: 13 amino acids. The V end was cut by 4 bases, the J end by 1 base, with 5 bases between. The CDR3 sequence: CASSWVSGNTIYF. The CDR3 DNA follows: TGTGCCAGCAGCTGGGTATCTGGAAACACCATATATTTT.

This chain joins TRBV4-3 and TRBJ2-3; D ambiguous. The germline V and J ends were trimmed by 4 bases and 2 bases, with 10 bases remaining between them. CDR1 LGHNA and CDR2 YSLEER come from the germline V gene. CDR3 length: 14 amino acids. DNA for the CDR3: TGCGCCAGCAGCCCTCCCCGGCACACAGATACGCAGTATTTT. This gives the protein CASSPPRHTDTQYF.

The chain uses TRBV2 and TRBJ1-5, with D unclear. From germline, CDR1 is SNHLY and CDR2 FYNNEI. This CDR3 comprises 15 residues. The V end was cut by 1 base, the J end by 1 base, with 8 bases between. CDR3 residues: CASSEGRESNQPQHF. CDR3 DNA sequence: TGTGCCAGCAGTGAAGGGAGGGAGAGCAATCAGCCCCAGCATTTT.

V usage is TRBV5-6 and J usage is TRBJ1-2, with D possibly TRBD1 on 5 matching bases. Trimming pared 1 base from V and 3 bases from J, leaving 13 bases between. Germline V gene lookup returns CDR1 SGHDT and CDR2 YYEEEE. This CDR3 region has 15 residues. The CDR3 spells CASSLYDSLHYGYTF. The DNA for the CDR3 is TGTGCCAGCAGCTTGTATGACAGCCTTCACTATGGCTACACCTTC.

The V gene is TRBV4-3, the J gene TRBJ1-1; the match to TRBD1 covers 7 bases. Germline trimming cut 3 bases from V and 1 base from J; bases unmatched to any gene: 2. This CDR3 region has 14 residues. CDR1 LGHNA and CDR2 YSLEER come from the germline V gene. The CDR3 sequence: CASSHRGWNTEAFF. For the CDR3, the DNA is TGCGCCAGCAGCCACAGGGGGTGGAACACTGAAGCTTTCTTT.

The V call is TRBV6-5, the J call TRBJ2-7; TRBD2 is a possible D gene (6 bases). This CDR3 is 15 amino acids long. Germline CDR1 reads MNHEY; CDR2 reads SVGAGI. Trimming removed 6 bases from V and 2 bases from J, with 17 bases in between. The CDR3 DNA is TGTGCCAGCAGCTTTAGCGGCCTTGAGGCCTACGAGCAGTACTTC. It translates to CASSFSGLEAYEQYF.

This clone is a singleton in its sample. This chain joins TRBV20-1 and TRBJ1-1; no clear D. This CDR3 has 11 residues. CDR1 and CDR2 (germline): DFQATT, SNEGSKA (reference sequence). V gave up 1 base and J gave up 4 bases, with 4 bases separating them. The CDR3: CSARVSTEAFF. CDR3 nucleotide sequence: TGCAGTGCTAGAGTTTCCACTGAAGCTTTCTTT.

The V call is TRBV5-4, the J call TRBJ2-2; D perhaps matches TRBD2 (5 bases). V lost 0 bases, J lost 6 bases, and 12 bases lay in between. CDR1 is SGHNT, CDR2 YYREEE, per germline (reference sequence). The CDR3 spans 15 residues. In DNA form, the CDR3 reads TGTGCCAGCAGCTTGGCGGGGATTTCACCCGGGGAGCTGTTTTTT. Its translation: CASSLAGISPGELFF.

V gene TRBV4-1 combines with J gene TRBJ2-1; 7 bases are a match to TRBD1. Germline V gene lookup returns CDR1 MGHRA and CDR2 YSYEKL. The trim removed 5 bases at V and 2 bases at J, leaving 9 bases unmatched. There are 16 residues in the CDR3. CDR3 protein: CASSLRGQDAYNEQFF. The CDR3, as DNA: TGCGCCAGCAGCTTGAGGGGGCAGGATGCCTACAATGAGCAGTTCTTC.

The genes are TRBV5-5 and TRBJ2-7, with D possibly being TRBD1 (6 bases). V shed 2 bases and J shed 2 bases, with 8 bases lying between them. This CDR3 has 13 residues. In germline, CDR1 is SGHKS, CDR2 YYEKEE (reference sequence). DNA for the CDR3: TGTGCCAGCAGCTTCCGGACAGCCTACGAGCAGTACTTC. Residues: CASSFRTAYEQYF.

This clone was seen once. This rearrangement joins TRBV7-9 to TRBJ1-5; TRBD1 might be the D (5 bases). The CDR3 contains 17 residues. Germline V CDR1 and CDR2: SEHNR, FQNEAQ (reference sequence). V was cut by 1 base and J by 6 bases, with 19 bases left in between. CDR3 amino acids: CASSLGDVYPVGQPQHF. The CDR3 DNA follows: TGTGCCAGCAGCTTAGGGGACGTCTACCCGGTGGGTCAGCCCCAGCATTTT.

The gene calls are TRBV7-8 and TRBJ1-2, with 7 bases identical to TRBD1. The V gene end was trimmed by 1 base and the J gene end by 6 bases; junction bases not matched to a gene: 5. Germline loops: CDR1 SGHVS, CDR2 FQNEAQ. There are 14 residues in the CDR3. As DNA, the CDR3 is TGTGCCAGCAGCTTAGAGGGACAGCCCCATGGCTACACCTTC. Protein product: CASSLEGQPHGYTF.

For the CDR3, the DNA is TGTGCCAGCAGCTTAGGTGCGACGGATTACAATGAGCAGTTCTTC. Translated, it gives CASSLGATDYNEQFF. This chain uses TRBV7-9 with TRBJ2-1, with D unresolved. The CDR3 is made up of 15 amino acids. Per the germline V gene, CDR1 is SEHNR and CDR2 is FQNEAQ (reference sequence). The ends were cut back, 1 base at V and 4 bases at J, with 11 bases in the middle.

The CDR3 region has the DNA TGTGCCAGCAGTGTACGCACTAGCGGGAACACCGGGGAGCTGTTTTTT. This translates into CASSVRTSGNTGELFF. The rearrangement uses TRBV6-1 and TRBJ2-2, with 8 bases lining up with TRBD2. Losses at the gene ends were 4 bases for V and 1 base for J; bases not matched to a gene: 5. Per germline, CDR1 MNHNS and CDR2 SASEGT. The CDR3 is made up of 16 amino acids.

This clone showed up just a few times. In the same sample, other DNA sequences code for this CDR3. The chain recombines TRBV7-9 with TRBJ1-1; 9 bases align to TRBD1. This CDR3 has 14 residues. V dropped 5 bases and J dropped 3; count of bases not matched to a gene: 4. Germline CDR1 and CDR2: SEHNR and FQNEAQ (reference sequence). This CDR3 reads CASSPGQGDTEAFF. CDR3 sequence (DNA): TGTGCCAGCAGCCCGGGACAGGGAGACACTGAAGCTTTCTTT.

This CDR3 is CASSVAAADYEQYF. For the CDR3, the DNA is TGTGCCAGCAGCGTAGCCGCAGCTGACTACGAGCAGTACTTC. The chain recombines TRBV9 with TRBJ2-7; D unclear. Germline V gene sequence: CDR1 SGDLS, CDR2 YYNGEE. V lost 0 bases to trimming and J lost 3 bases, with 10 bases between them. The CDR3 extends over 14 amino acids. The full variable domain, completed using reference TRBV9 and TRBJ2-7, is DSGVTQTPKHLITATGQRVTLRCSPRSGDLSVYWYQQSLDQGLQFLIQYYNGEERAKGNILERFSAQQFPDLHSELNLSSLELGDSALYFCASSVAAADYEQYFGPGTRLTVT.

The CDR3 sequence: CASSQTDQNTEAFF. The CDR3 DNA reads TGCGCCAGCAGCCAAACGGACCAGAACACTGAAGCTTTCTTT. The chain links TRBV4-1 to TRBJ1-1, with unresolved D. Germline-derived CDR1 and CDR2 are MGHRA and YSYEKL. This CDR3 has 14 residues. V was shortened by 2 bases and J by 1 base, with 8 bases between the two germline ends.

The V call is TRBV2, the J call TRBJ2-1, with 14 bases lining up with TRBD2. V shed 2 bases and J 5 bases; nucleotides not matched to a gene: 5. Germline V gene sequence: CDR1 SNHLY, CDR2 FYNNEI. The CDR3 extends over 17 amino acids. DNA of the CDR3: TGTGCCAGCAGTGAAATGGGACTAGCGGGGGAGAACAATGAGCAGTTCTTC. Amino acids: CASSEMGLAGENNEQFF.

The genes are TRBV5-1 and TRBJ2-7; 8 bases agree with TRBD1. The V gene's germline CDR1 is SGHRS and CDR2 YFSETQ. J lost 4 bases, V lost 5 bases, and 5 bases had no gene match. The CDR3 totals 13 residues. This chain's CDR3 is CASRAQGAYEQYF. DNA for the CDR3: TGCGCCAGCAGGGCCCAGGGGGCTTACGAGCAGTACTTC.

The chain combines TRBV30 with TRBJ1-4; possibly TRBD1 for D (5 bases). V shed 7 bases and J shed 13 bases, with 16 bases lying between them. CDR1 and CDR2 (germline): GTSNPN, SVGIG (reference sequence). This CDR3 contains 11 residues. The CDR3 here is CAYSYRDLLFF. The CDR3 DNA reads as TGTGCCTACTCTTACCGGGACCTACTGTTTTTT. Looking up the rest from reference TRBV30 and TRBJ1-4 gives the full variable domain: SQTIHQWPATLVQPVGSPLSLECTVEGTSNPNLYWYRQAAGRGLQLLFYSVGIGQISSEVPQNLSASRPQDRQFILSSKKLLLSDSGFYLCAYSYRDLLFFGSGTQLSVL.

V gene TRBV9 combines with J gene TRBJ1-5; the match to TRBD1 covers 8 bases. The germline V gene has CDR1 SGDLS and CDR2 YYNGEE. Trimming cost V 4 bases and J 5 bases; bases outside gene matches: 8. The CDR3 is 15 residues long. The CDR3 coding sequence is TGTGCCAGCAGCCAGGGGGGCAGGGGGCATCAGCCCCAGCATTTT. This encodes CASSQGGRGHQPQHF.

A remark on this clone: This sample includes further DNA sequences coding for the same CDR3. The chain has TRBV9 and TRBJ2-5; D ambiguous. The CDR3 has 13 amino acids. The germline CDR1 and CDR2 sequences are SGDLS and YYNGEE. V gave up 0 bases and J gave up 4 bases, with 7 bases separating them. CDR3 loop: CASSVGGLETQYF. Written as DNA, the CDR3 is TGTGCCAGCAGCGTAGGAGGTTTAGAGACCCAGTACTTC.

The rearrangement links TRBV5-1 to TRBJ1-2; the D is unclear. CDR3 length: 16 amino acids. The germline V and J ends were trimmed by 0 bases and 1 base, with 13 bases remaining between them. Germline lookup yields CDR1 SGHRS and CDR2 YFSETQ. Here the CDR3 reads CASSLAPESINYGYTF. The CDR3 coding sequence is TGCGCCAGCAGCTTGGCCCCGGAGTCCATTAACTATGGCTACACCTTC.

This chain links TRBV5-6 with TRBJ2-7; weak D call: TRBD1 (6 bases). CDR3 length: 14 amino acids. Per the germline V gene, CDR1 is SGHDT and CDR2 is YYEEEE. V was pared by 4 bases and J by 1 base, with 12 bases between. CDR3 coding DNA: TGTGCCAGCAGCCCGAAGGACAGTTCCTACGAGCAGTACTTC. This gives the protein CASSPKDSSYEQYF.

The rearrangement links TRBV11-2 to TRBJ1-3; D not resolved. Germline values: CDR1 SGHAT, CDR2 FQNNGV. CDR3 size: 15 residues. V was cut by 1 base and J by 0 bases, with 7 bases left in between. The CDR3 region is CASSLGVLSGNTIYF. CDR3 bases: TGTGCCAGCAGCTTAGGGGTTCTCTCTGGAAACACCATATATTTT.